This T cell receptor beta chain was sequenced for a study of beta chain features in type 1 diabetes (dated by TCRdb to 2017 to 2018). Regarding the research as a whole: No differences in mean age, gender distribution, total cell number or subset yield were found between patients and healthy donors. Across all samples, some 99 million sorted cells were examined, and cell number per subset correlated strongly with RNA yield. In the study, recently diagnosed type 1 diabetes patients and matched healthy donors were compared on the TCRB repertoires of their sorted circulating CD4+ T cell subsets. Naive and central memory subsets were obtained from all 30 or so donors, but regulatory and stem cell-like memory subsets were isolated from only 8 patients and roughly eight healthy donors. Broader findings and caveats from the paper: Fewer insertions and more nucleotide deletions at VDJ recombination sites were observed in patients with type 1 diabetes, implying thymic rearrangement abnormalities. PCR may preferentially amplify shorter templates, but because patient and control samples were amplified and corrected together, any resulting skew would affect both groups equally. Because cDNA was sequenced instead of genomic DNA, highly expressing activated cells could be over-represented, though the groups showed no difference in activation or CD3 levels. Type 1 diabetes patients showed a moderate but significant shortening of TCRB CDR3 length in all four CD4+ subsets. Only small numbers of individuals were included in the HLA sub-analyses, which left unresolved whether HLA type had any influence on TCRB rearrangement. Naive, central memory and regulatory TCRB repertoires appeared more similar among patients than among healthy donors.

The entire amount of isolated RNA was reverse transcribed using the High Capacity cDNA Reverse Transcription Kit, so the sequenced TCRB transcripts were expressed ones. Naive, central memory and regulatory T cell samples underwent deep immunoSEQ sequencing, averaging approximately 3.3 million total reads per sample. After sorted cells were lysed in RLT buffer, RNA was extracted with DNase-treated RNeasy Micro or Mini kits, with the choice depending on cell number. To prevent cross-contamination, every cell subset was processed on its own, while patient and healthy donor samples were processed together. The immunoSEQ multiplex PCR was used to amplify TCRB sequences from cDNA, yielding 87-bp fragments that span the CDR3 region. Sequencing of the amplicons was done on the Illumina HiSeq platform. Per the authors' processing: Synthetic template baselines were used to correct PCR bias computationally, reads within Hamming distance 2 were collapsed, and singletons that could not be merged were discarded. Reads were aligned against IMGT so that V, D and J genes, CDR3 length and insertions or deletions at six rearrangement sites could be assigned. Within each subset, clonotype counts were normalized to sorted cell number, and only after that were true diversity and Gini coefficients computed with the tcR R package. The overlap coefficient, calculated on TCRB nucleotide sequences, was used to measure repertoire sharing. Not all clones reach the TCRdb copy of this immuneACCESS table, which keeps in-frame sequences only. Checked studies attribute under half of the gap to unresolved V genes and leave the rest unexplained. V and J calls and clone size are given by that table; D and trimming were obtained from the DNA. The sample contains nearly 350,000 clones, about a tenth of them found a single time. Together, the top ten hold about 1% of the sample.

A single peripheral blood draw of around 120 mL on average was collected from each donor into heparinised tubes. A BD FACSAria II was used to sort naive, central memory, regulatory and stem cell-like memory CD4+ T cells with a panel that included CD45RO, CCR7, CD25, CD127, CD95 and CD27. All sorted populations exceeded 95% purity. PBMCs were separated immediately by Lymphoprep density gradient centrifugation and were stained directly, without being cultured. Samples were stained and sorted in pairs, with one healthy donor and one patient per experiment, so that batch effects were minimized. This clone has at least ten counts. What this receptor recognizes is not known. Base qualities are not provided; no much larger clone lies one nucleotide away. V is pared back by 2 bases and J by 5 bases, with 12 bases lying between the germline termini. The CDR3 holds 14 amino acids from the cysteine to the phenylalanine. The CDR3 DNA has 42 bases and is translated from base 1. As encoded in the germline V gene (reference sequence), CDR1 is MNHNY while CDR2 is SVGAGI.

The clonotype originates from a man aged 25-45 years with type 1 diabetes. The rearranged chain carries TRBV6-6 and TRBJ2-5; no D gene can be assigned with confidence. Sequencing input: central memory CD4+ T cells from blood. The DNA is as follows: TGTGCCAGCAGTTACCTCGACAAAAGCGAGACCCAGTACTTC. The resulting protein is CASSYLDKSETQYF.